The rows below give T cell receptor beta chains drawn from one sample of a study of lymphopenia after photon versus proton radiotherapy. Clones were read by immunoSEQ multiplex PCR, and TCRdb kept only the in-frame ones, dropping some. This table holds under 65,000 clones, about 88% found once. The sample here was peripheral blood, taken from a patient treated with proton-based radiotherapy. These TCRs come from a man in his sixties with pancreatic cancer. Each CDR3 is given with its conserved first and last residue. A D gene is named only where the DNA matches it firmly. Expanded clones get a size class; other rows say once, few or many, or leave the size out.

- - TRBJ1-1 TRBV7-6 TGTGCCAGCAGCTCACAGGGAGGGAACACTGAAGCTTTCTTT CASSSQGGNTEAFF
few - TRBJ1-2 TRBV11-2 TGTGCCAGCAGCTTATTAGTGAAGGGCCTCGGCTATGGCTACACCTTC CASSLLVKGLGYGYTF
once - TRBJ1-2 TRBV29-1 TGCAGCGTTGAAGCGCAGGGGAGCTATGGCTACACCTTC CSVEAQGSYGYTF
- TRBD2 TRBJ2-1 TRBV6-5 TGTGCCAGCAGTTCAAAGCCGGGACTAGCGGGAAACGAGCAGTTCTTC CASSSKPGLAGNEQFF
- - TRBJ1-4 TRBV28 TGTGCGATTACGGGGGGGCGAACTGAAAAACTGTTTTTT CAITGGRTEKLFF
- TRBD2 TRBJ2-7 TRBV11-2 TGTGCCAGCAGCCCCGGAATAGCGGGACACTACGAGCAGTACTTC CASSPGIAGHYEQYF
once - TRBJ1-1 TRBV19 TGTGCCAGTAGTATCATGGGGGTGAACACTGAAGCTTTCTTT CASSIMGVNTEAFF
- - TRBJ2-7 TRBV30 TGTGCCTGGAGGAGTGACGGAACCTACGAGCAGTACTTC CAWRSDGTYEQYF
once - TRBJ1-2 TRBV5-5 TGTGCCAGCAGCTTGGCAGATCGTTATGGCTACACCTTC CASSLADRYGYTF
- TRBD2 TRBJ2-1 TRBV4-3 TGCGCCAGCAGCCCCAGCGCTAGCGGATACTCCTACAATGAGCAGTTCTTC CASSPSASGYSYNEQFF
- - TRBJ2-3 TRBV7-9 TGTGCCAGCAGCCCATCCCACACAGATACGCAGTATTTT CASSPSHTDTQYF
- TRBD1 TRBJ1-4 TRBV28 TGTGCCAGCAGTTTAGATCAGGGGGTTTCTAATGAAAAACTGTTTTTT CASSLDQGVSNEKLFF
- TRBD1 TRBJ1-2 TRBV29-1 TGCAGCGTTGACAGGGGGCCTGGCTACACCTTC CSVDRGPGYTF
- - TRBJ2-2 TRBV6-5 TGTGCCAGCAGTTACGGGGGGACCGGGGAGCTGTTTTTT CASSYGGTGELFF
- - TRBJ1-4 TRBV5-1 TGCGCCAGCAGCTTGGTACGGGGGGGCGATGAAAAACTGTTTTTT CASSLVRGGDEKLFF
- - TRBJ2-7 TRBV5-6 TGTGCCAGCAGCTTGAGGGCCTACGAGCAGTACTTC CASSLRAYEQYF
- - TRBJ2-7 TRBV28 TGTGCCAGCAGTTTACCCCCGGGCCCTCCCAAGTACTTC CASSLPPGPPKYF
- - TRBJ2-7 TRBV7-9 TGTGCCAGCAGCCCGGGTCCGGGCAGCTCCTACGAGCAGTACTTC CASSPGPGSSYEQYF
- TRBD2 TRBJ2-2 TRBV10-1 TGCGCCAGCAGTCAAGACCGGGGGGTCACCGGGGAGCTGTTTTTT CASSQDRGVTGELFF
few - TRBJ2-1 TRBV19 TGTGCCAGTAGTCCGTGGGCGGGTGGGGGTTACAATGAGCAGTTCTTC CASSPWAGGGYNEQFF
- - TRBJ2-5 TRBV7-2 TGTGCCAGCAGGTCAGGGATTGGGGAGACCCAGTACTTC CASRSGIGETQYF
- - TRBJ2-7 TRBV2 TGTGCCAGCAGTGAAGAGGGAGAGTACGAGCAGTACTTC CASSEEGEYEQYF
- - TRBJ2-1 TRBV4-1 TGCGCCAGCAGTATGGGGGGGCCAGGGTCCTACAATGAGCAGTTCTTC CASSMGGPGSYNEQFF
- TRBD1 TRBJ1-5 TRBV5-1 TGCGCCAGCAGCCCCGGACAGGGGAATCAGCCCCAGCATTTT CASSPGQGNQPQHF
- - TRBJ1-1 TRBV4-1 TGCGCCAGCCGCTCCTTAGTGGGGAACACTGAAGCTTTCTTT CASRSLVGNTEAFF
- - TRBJ1-4 TRBV28 TGTGCTGTGGGGGGATTTAATGAAAAACTGTTTTTT CAVGGFNEKLFF
- TRBD2 TRBJ2-3 TRBV5-4 TGTGCCAGCAGCTTGGTGCGCGGGGGAACAGCCACAGATACGCAGTATTTT CASSLVRGGTATDTQYF